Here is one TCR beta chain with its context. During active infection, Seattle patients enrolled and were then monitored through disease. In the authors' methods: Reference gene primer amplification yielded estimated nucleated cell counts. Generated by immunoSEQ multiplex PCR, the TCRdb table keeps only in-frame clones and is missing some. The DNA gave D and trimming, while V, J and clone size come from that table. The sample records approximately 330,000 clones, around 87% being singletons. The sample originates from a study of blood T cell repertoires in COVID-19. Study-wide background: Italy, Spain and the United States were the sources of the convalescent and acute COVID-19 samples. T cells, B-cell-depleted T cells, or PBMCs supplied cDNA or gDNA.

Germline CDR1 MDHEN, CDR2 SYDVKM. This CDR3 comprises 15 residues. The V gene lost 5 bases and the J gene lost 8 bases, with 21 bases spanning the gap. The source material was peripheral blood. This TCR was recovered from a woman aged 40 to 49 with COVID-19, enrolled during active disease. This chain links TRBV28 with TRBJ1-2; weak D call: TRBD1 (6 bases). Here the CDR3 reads CASSVLGGGMRGYTF. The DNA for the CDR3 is TGTGCCAGCAGTGTCCTGGGAGGGGGGATGAGGGGCTACACCTTC.